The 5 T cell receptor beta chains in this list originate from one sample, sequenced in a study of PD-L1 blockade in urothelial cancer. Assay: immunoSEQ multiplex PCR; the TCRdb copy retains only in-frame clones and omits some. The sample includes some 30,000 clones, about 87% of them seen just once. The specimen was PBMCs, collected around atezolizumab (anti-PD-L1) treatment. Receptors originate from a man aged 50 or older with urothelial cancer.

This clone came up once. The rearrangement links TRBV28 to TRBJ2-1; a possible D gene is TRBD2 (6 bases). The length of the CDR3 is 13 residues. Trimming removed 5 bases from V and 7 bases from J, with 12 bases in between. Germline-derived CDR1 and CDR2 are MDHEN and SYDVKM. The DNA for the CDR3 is TGTGCCAGCAGTAGGCTAGCGCAGAATGAGCAGTTCTTC. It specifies CASSRLAQNEQFF.

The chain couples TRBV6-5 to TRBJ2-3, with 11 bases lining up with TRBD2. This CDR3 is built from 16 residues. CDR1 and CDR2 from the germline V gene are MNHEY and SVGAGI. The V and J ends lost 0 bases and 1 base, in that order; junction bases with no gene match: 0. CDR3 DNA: TGTGCCAGCAGTTACTCACTAGCGGGGGGCACAGATACGCAGTATTTT. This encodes CASSYSLAGGTDTQYF.

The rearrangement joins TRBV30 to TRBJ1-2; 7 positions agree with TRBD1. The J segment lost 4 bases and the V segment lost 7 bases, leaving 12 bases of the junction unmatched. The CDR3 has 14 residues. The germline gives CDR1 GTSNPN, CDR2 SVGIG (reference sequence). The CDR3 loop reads CASPKPGTVYGYTF. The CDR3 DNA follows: TGTGCCTCCCCCAAACCAGGGACAGTCTATGGCTACACCTTC.

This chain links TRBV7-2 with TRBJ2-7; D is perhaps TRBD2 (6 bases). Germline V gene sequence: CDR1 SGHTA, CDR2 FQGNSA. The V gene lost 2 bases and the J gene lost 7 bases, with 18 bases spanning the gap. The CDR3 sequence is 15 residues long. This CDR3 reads CASSLTGNLGGEQYF. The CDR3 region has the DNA TGTGCCAGCAGCTTAACCGGGAATTTGGGGGGTGAGCAGTACTTC.

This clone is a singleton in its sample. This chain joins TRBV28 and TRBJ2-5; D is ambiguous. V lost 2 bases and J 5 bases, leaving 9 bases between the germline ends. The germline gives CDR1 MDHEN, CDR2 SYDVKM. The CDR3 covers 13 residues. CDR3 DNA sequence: TGTGCCAGCAGTTTACCCAGAAAGGAGACCCAGTACTTC. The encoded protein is CASSLPRKETQYF.